Presented here are 31 T cell receptor beta chains from one specimen sequenced in a study of blood T cell repertoires in COVID-19. Assay used: immunoSEQ multiplex PCR; TCRdb lists only in-frame clones, some missing. The sample records under 150,000 clones, just under 85% being singletons. Sequenced input: PBMCs or T cells enriched from blood (not recorded which). These TCRs come from a woman aged 40 to 55 who had recovered from COVID-19.

V usage is TRBV15 and J usage is TRBJ1-1; D unclear. The length of the CDR3 is 14 residues. Trimming cost V 7 bases and J 1 base, with 13 bases left between them. Germline CDR1 reads LNHNV; CDR2 reads YYDKDF (reference sequence). CDR3 residues: CATTPGSKNTEAFF. In DNA form, the CDR3 reads TGTGCCACCACACCGGGTTCCAAGAACACTGAAGCTTTCTTT.

The chain couples TRBV19 to TRBJ1-2; no firm D call. CDR1 and CDR2 from the germline V gene are LNHDA and SQIVND (reference sequence). V was cut by 8 bases and J by 8 bases, with 21 bases left in between. CDR3 length: 14 residues. The chain's CDR3 is CASGSGGAVGGYTF. In DNA, the CDR3 is TGTGCCAGTGGGAGCGGAGGCGCAGTAGGAGGCTACACCTTC. Filled out from reference TRBV19 and TRBJ1-2, the complete variable domain reads DGGITQSPKYLFRKEGQNVTLSCEQNLNHDAMYWYRQDPGQGLRLIYYSQIVNDFQKGDIAEGYSVSREKKESFPLTVTSAQKNPTAFYLCASGSGGAVGGYTFGSGTRLTVV.

This clone was seen a few times. The genes are TRBV6-5 and TRBJ2-7, with D possibly TRBD2 on 6 matching bases. The CDR3 contains 14 residues. The V end was cut by 7 bases, the J end by 1 base, with 14 bases between. Germline V lookup: CDR1 MNHEY, CDR2 SVGAGI. The CDR3 DNA is TGTGCCAGCACCCCGGGGCTAGCGTCCTACGAGCAGTACTTC. Its protein is CASTPGLASYEQYF.

V is TRBV24-1 and J is TRBJ2-3; 8 nucleotides line up with TRBD2. The CDR3 has 15 residues. Germline V gene lookup returns CDR1 KGHDR and CDR2 SFDVKD. V was pared by 3 bases and J by 2 bases, with 3 bases of the junction left unmatched. Written as DNA, the CDR3 is TGTGCCACCAGTGATCCAGCGGGGGTCACAGATACGCAGTATTTT. Its translation is CATSDPAGVTDTQYF.

V gene TRBV5-4 combines with J gene TRBJ2-1, with TRBD2 identical over 10 bases. The CDR3 totals 17 residues. V dropped 3 bases and J dropped 10; count of bases not matched to a gene: 16. Germline CDR1 and CDR2: SGHNT and YYREEE (reference sequence). The CDR3, as DNA: TGTGCCAGCAGCTCCCTGGTGGGGACTAGCGAAGGCGGGGAGCAGTTCTTC. This encodes CASSSLVGTSEGGEQFF.

The genes are TRBV19 and TRBJ1-1; the D gene is possibly TRBD1 (6 bases). The germline V gene has CDR1 LNHDA and CDR2 SQIVND (reference sequence). The CDR3 is 15 residues long. V was clipped by 7 bases and J by 0 bases, with 15 bases between them. The CDR3 nucleotides read TGTGCCAGTACCGATGAGCGGGGGCTGAACACTGAAGCTTTCTTT. It yields the protein CASTDERGLNTEAFF.

The chain is built from TRBV6-5 and TRBJ2-1; the match to TRBD2 covers 9 bases. V shed 5 bases, J shed 9 bases, and the junction held 8 bases outside the gene matches. The CDR3 length is 14 residues. The germline CDR1 and CDR2 sequences are MNHEY and SVGAGI. For the CDR3, the DNA is TGTGCCAGCAGTCCCGGGACTAGCAACGGTGAGCAGTTCTTC. The encoded protein is CASSPGTSNGEQFF.

The chain recombines TRBV7-9 with TRBJ2-7; TRBD1 aligns across 7 bases. Germline-derived CDR1 and CDR2 are SEHNR and FQNEAQ (reference sequence). The CDR3 runs 13 residues. The V gene end was trimmed by 5 bases and the J gene end by 2 bases; junction bases not matched to a gene: 3. This chain's CDR3 is CASSPGQPYEQYF. DNA of the CDR3: TGTGCCAGCAGCCCGGGACAGCCCTACGAGCAGTACTTC.

CDR3 coding DNA: TGCGCCAGCAGTATTTACTCCTACGAGCAGTACTTC. It translates to CASSIYSYEQYF. The chain links TRBV10-1 to TRBJ2-7; D remains ambiguous. CDR3 length equals 12 residues. Per the germline V gene, CDR1 is WNHNN and CDR2 is SYGVQD (reference sequence). V was shortened by 5 bases and J by 0 bases, with 5 bases between the two germline ends.

The rearrangement uses TRBV29-1 and TRBJ1-3; D is perhaps TRBD1 (6 bases). Germline V gene sequence: CDR1 SQVTM, CDR2 ANQGSEA. This CDR3 is built from 14 residues. V lost 7 bases and J 3 bases, leaving 16 bases between the germline ends. CDR3 region: CSAHAGVNGNTIYF. CDR3 coding DNA: TGCAGCGCTCACGCAGGGGTTAATGGAAACACCATATATTTT. Combining the CDR3 with reference TRBV29-1 and TRBJ1-3 gives the whole variable domain SAVISQKPSRDICQRGTSLTIQCQVDSQVTMMFWYRQQPGQSLTLIATANQGSEATYESGFVIDKFPISRPNLTFSTLTVSNMSPEDSSIYLCSAHAGVNGNTIYFGEGSWLTVV.

The rearrangement joins TRBV27 to TRBJ2-7; D is unclear. V was pared by 6 bases and J by 4 bases, with 16 bases between. Germline V gene lookup returns CDR1 MNHEY and CDR2 SMNVEV (reference sequence). CDR3 length: 14 amino acids. The DNA for the CDR3 is TGTGCCAGCAGCCCCATGCAGGTCAGTTACGAGCAGTACTTC. Its translation is CASSPMQVSYEQYF.

This clone was picked up a small number of times. At one end the junction does not follow the germline gene, possibly because of a read error. The rearrangement uses TRBV5-6 and TRBJ2-3; 7 nucleotides align to TRBD1. There are 13 residues in the CDR3. Germline loops: CDR1 SGHDT, CDR2 YYEEEE. CDR3 amino acids: CASSAPTGLRKNF. The CDR3 DNA reads as TGTGCCAGCAGCGCACCGACAGGGTTGAGGAAGAATTTT.

The J gene is TRBJ2-5, the V gene TRBV5-4; TRBD2 agrees at 12 bases. V lost 1 base to trimming and J lost 2 bases; unmatched junction nucleotides: 6. The CDR3 is made up of 17 amino acids. CDR1 SGHNT and CDR2 YYREEE come from the germline V gene (reference sequence). For the CDR3, the DNA is TGTGCCAGCAGCTTGCCGTCTAGCGGGAGGGTACAAGAGACCCAGTACTTC. This codes for CASSLPSSGRVQETQYF.

The CDR3 sequence: CASSDGQGSPSGANVLTF. CDR3 coding DNA: TGTGCCAGCAGCGACGGACAGGGTTCGCCCTCTGGGGCCAACGTCCTGACTTTC. The chain couples TRBV5-5 to TRBJ2-6; 8 positions agree with TRBD1. The V gene's germline CDR1 is SGHKS and CDR2 YYEKEE (reference sequence). The CDR3 extends over 18 amino acids. J lost 0 bases, V lost 4 bases, and 9 bases had no gene match.

V usage is TRBV5-1 and J usage is TRBJ2-5; 8 positions agree with TRBD2. The CDR3 has 15 amino acids. V was clipped by 4 bases and J by 2 bases; unmatched bases: 7. Germline CDR1 and CDR2: SGHRS and YFSETQ. The CDR3 sequence is CASSLGTSSQETQYF. In DNA form, the CDR3 reads TGCGCCAGCAGCCTAGGGACTAGTTCTCAAGAGACCCAGTACTTC.

This chain joins TRBV3-1 (or the pseudogene TRBV3-2) and TRBJ2-1, with D perhaps TRBD2 (5 bases). The V end was cut by 7 bases, the J end by 10 bases, with 17 bases between. Germline V CDR1 and CDR2: LGHDT, YNNKEL (reference sequence). This CDR3 comprises 13 residues. CDR3 in amino acids: CASTPYRGREQFF. The CDR3 coding sequence is TGTGCCAGCACCCCATATCGAGGGCGGGAGCAGTTCTTC.

The genes are TRBV21-1 and TRBJ1-2; the table calls TRBD1, which could not be checked here. TRBV21-1 is labeled a pseudogene. This CDR3 spans 14 amino acids. The CDR3 here is CASSNVTGDYGYTF. The CDR3 DNA follows: TGTGCCAGCAGCAATGTTACAGGGGACTATGGCTACACCTTC.

The genes are TRBV5-1 and TRBJ2-5; 7 positions match TRBD2. CDR3 size: 13 residues. Germline assignment: CDR1 SGHRS and CDR2 YFSETQ. The V segment lost 6 bases and the J segment 5 bases; nucleotides outside the gene matches: 7. CDR3 sequence reads: CASTPGGVETQYF. DNA for the CDR3: TGCGCCAGCACCCCGGGGGGAGTGGAGACCCAGTACTTC.

This clone was counted ten times or more. The chain carries TRBV10-2 and TRBJ2-7, with 11 bases matching TRBD2. From germline, CDR1 is WSHSY and CDR2 SAAADI. CDR3 length: 14 amino acids. With 7 bases clipped from V and 0 bases from J, the junction kept 2 bases outside the gene matches. The CDR3 DNA is TGCGCCAGCAAACTAGCGGGGGACTCCTACGAGCAGTACTTC. Translating it yields CASKLAGDSYEQYF.

In nucleotides, the CDR3 is TGTGCCAGCAGCTTGGGTCTAGTCCTAGGGGAGCTGTTTTTT. Translating gives CASSLGLVLGELFF. The chain is built from TRBV7-9 and TRBJ2-2; D gene ambiguous. This CDR3 comprises 14 residues. Trimming removed 3 bases from V and 8 bases from J, with 13 bases in between. Germline V CDR1 and CDR2: SEHNR, FQNEAQ (reference sequence).

The CDR3 bases are TGTGCCAGCAGCTTAGGACAGCGAAACACCATATATTTT. Its translation: CASSLGQRNTIYF. The rearrangement uses TRBV11-2 and TRBJ1-3; D is possibly TRBD1 (5 bases). V was shortened by 1 base and J by 5 bases, with 6 bases between the two germline ends. Germline CDR1 SGHAT, CDR2 FQNNGV. This CDR3 comprises 13 residues. Full variable domain (remainder filled in from reference TRBV11-2 and TRBJ1-3): EAGVAQSPRYKIIEKRQSVAFWCNPISGHATLYWYQQILGQGPKLLIQFQNNGVVDDSQLPKDRFSAERLKGVDSTLKIQPAKLEDSAVYLCASSLGQRNTIYFGEGSWLTVV.

The CDR3 loop reads CASGEGLAGELPTDTQYF. The CDR3 DNA is TGCGCCAGCGGAGAGGGACTAGCGGGGGAACTACCCACAGATACGCAGTATTTT. The chain employs TRBV10-1 and TRBJ2-3; 14 bases line up with TRBD2. CDR3 length: 18 amino acids. J was trimmed by 2 bases and V by 8 bases; bases with no gene match: 12. CDR1 WNHNN and CDR2 SYGVQD come from the germline V gene (reference sequence).

The chain carries TRBV11-3 and TRBJ2-1, with TRBD1 matching over 8 bases. Germline V lookup: CDR1 SGHNT, CDR2 YENEEA. V shed 5 bases, J shed 6 bases, and the junction held 6 bases outside the gene matches. There are 14 residues in the CDR3. The CDR3 loop reads CASSTGTGRNEQFF. DNA for the CDR3: TGTGCCAGCAGCACCGGGACAGGTCGCAATGAGCAGTTCTTC.

This clone appeared many times. J is TRBJ1-1 and V is TRBV19; 11 bases align to TRBD1. Trimming at V came to 4 bases and at J to 1 base, leaving 2 bases not matched to a gene. Germline CDR1 is LNHDA and CDR2 is SQIVND (reference sequence). CDR3 size: 15 residues. The DNA for the CDR3 is TGTGCCAGTAGTAGGACAGGGGGCTCGAACACTGAAGCTTTCTTT. Protein sequence: CASSRTGGSNTEAFF.

This clone was counted only a few times. The chain carries TRBV27 and TRBJ1-2, with a weak D call TRBD1 (6 bases). There are 15 residues in the CDR3. Germline-derived CDR1 and CDR2 are MNHEY and SMNVEV (reference sequence). Trimming cost V 2 bases and J 4 bases, with 14 bases left between them. CDR3 residues: CASSLGSGVGYGYTF. The DNA of the CDR3 is TGTGCCAGCAGTTTAGGTTCAGGGGTGGGCTATGGCTACACCTTC.

The CDR3, as DNA: TGTGCCAGCAGTTCTCTTCAGGAAACTGAAGCTTTCTTT. This codes for CASSSLQETEAFF. The V call is TRBV28, the J call TRBJ1-1, with unresolved D. V lost 4 bases, J lost 5 bases, and 11 bases lay in between. The germline CDR1 and CDR2 sequences are MDHEN and SYDVKM. CDR3 length: 13 amino acids.

A single count supports this clone. This rearrangement joins TRBV4-1 to TRBJ2-7, with 7 bases that match TRBD2. The CDR3 runs 13 residues. CDR1 and CDR2 from the germline V gene are MGHRA and YSYEKL. J gave up 3 bases and V 8 bases, and 7 bases lay outside the gene matches. In DNA, the CDR3 is TGCGCCAGCTCCGGGGGAGGGAGCTACGAGCAGTACTTC. Encoded protein: CASSGGGSYEQYF.

The chain couples TRBV4-1 to TRBJ2-1; 9 bases align to TRBD2. The ends lost 5 bases at V and 4 bases at J; junction bases unmatched: 9. CDR3 length: 16 residues. From germline, CDR1 is MGHRA and CDR2 YSYEKL. The CDR3 coding sequence is TGCGCCAGCAGCTCCGAGGCGGGAGGGCCTTACAATGAGCAGTTCTTC. Its translation is CASSSEAGGPYNEQFF.

The chain combines TRBV4-2 with TRBJ2-5; 8 nucleotides match TRBD1. The CDR3 runs to 15 residues. V dropped 1 base and J dropped 4; count of bases not matched to a gene: 5. Germline V gene sequence: CDR1 LGHNA, CDR2 YNFKEQ. DNA of the CDR3: TGTGCCAGCAGCCAAGGGAGGGGACAGGCAGAGACCCAGTACTTC. Its translation: CASSQGRGQAETQYF.

The CDR3 DNA reads TGTGCTAGTGGTTCCCGGGGGGTCACCGGGGAGCTGTTTTTT. Protein: CASGSRGVTGELFF. This chain uses TRBV12-5 with TRBJ2-2, with 7 positions matching TRBD2. The CDR3 contains 14 residues. Germline CDR1 and CDR2: LGHNT and FRNRAP. V gave up 4 bases and J gave up 4 bases; unmatched junction bases: 3.

This sequence joins TRBV18 and TRBJ2-5; possibly TRBD2 for D (5 bases). The germline V gene has CDR1 KGHSH and CDR2 LQKENI. The CDR3 sequence is 16 residues long. V was pared by 0 bases and J by 7 bases, with 18 bases between. The chain's CDR3 is CASSPPLLEGLRTQYF. CDR3 bases: TGTGCCAGCTCACCACCCTTGTTAGAGGGATTAAGGACCCAGTACTTC.